The clone carrying this T cell receptor (beta chain) was recorded many times. The CDR3 has 13 amino acids. Trimming removed 7 bases from V and 3 bases from J, with 9 bases in between. CDR1 is SNHLY, CDR2 FYNNEI, per germline. The sample is drawn from a study of regulatory T cells in long-lasting Graves disease. This sample's time point: newly diagnosed GD, antithyroid drugs for less than 3 months. RNA from PBMCs was the source of the TCR library. Construction of the TCR beta libraries employed iRepertoire HTBI primers in conjunction with Arm-PCR of CDR3 regions. MiXCR, applied by TCRdb to the multiplex PCR reads, yields one record per CDR3 protein. The profile shows approximately 540,000 distinct CDR3 sequences, about 12% of them singletons. The sample was also linked to a second study, of T cells in Graves' hyperthyroidism and ophthalmopathy. That source adds: Used for diagnoses were clinical symptoms, serum thyroxine and TRAb, thyroid ultrasound and orbital computed tomography. With the HTBI primer set, the TCR CDR3 went through a first round of RT-PCR. The model forecast ophthalmopathy, anticipating it by a median around 6.5 months before onset.

The sequence derives from a woman aged 25 to 39 with Graves disease. This material consisted of peripheral blood mononuclear cells (PBMCs), taken at new diagnosis, from a patient treated with antithyroid drugs. The chain couples TRBV2 to TRBJ1-4; TRBD1 might be the D (5 bases). The CDR3 DNA reads as TGTGCCAGCATAGGGGCCTCTAATGAAAAACTGTTTTTT. Translating it yields CASIGASNEKLFF.